Shown below are 5 T cell receptor beta chains from a single sample sequenced in a study of T-cell memory formation after mild COVID-19. Via MiXCR, TCRdb re-called the 5' RACE reads, giving one row per CDR3 protein. The sample carries some 48,000 distinct CDR3 sequences, around 25% recorded once. What was sequenced was PBMCs or a T cell subset sorted from them (not recorded which). The receptors here all came from a man in his late teens or twenties who had mild COVID-19 (a few samples of this study predate the infection). Cell type and time point are not known.

This clonotype came up many times. The V gene is TRBV4-3, the J gene TRBJ2-1; either TRBD1 or TRBD2 may fit D (5 bases each). From germline, CDR1 is LGHNA and CDR2 YSLEER. Trimming took 4 bases from V and 4 from J, leaving 14 bases between them. There are 15 residues in the CDR3. CDR3 DNA sequence: TGCGCCAGCAGCCCTGGGACGGCCAGGTACAATGAGCAGTTCTTC. It translates to CASSPGTARYNEQFF.

The J gene is TRBJ1-1, the V gene TRBV6-2 or TRBV6-3; D is unresolved. The CDR3 runs to 11 residues. Deletions cut 0 bases from V and 11 bases from J, with 7 bases between. In germline, CDR1 is MNHEY, CDR2 SVGEGT. DNA for the CDR3: TGTGCCAGCAGTTACTCGAGGTGGGCTTTCTTT. It is translated as CASSYSRWAFF.

Worth noting for this clonotype: One end of the junction does not line up with germline, which may come from a read error. The gene calls are TRBV7-7 and TRBJ2-3; D is ambiguous. The CDR3 is 15 residues long. The germline V gene has CDR1 SSHAT and CDR2 FNYEAQ (reference sequence). In DNA form, the CDR3 reads TGTGCTAGCAGCTTTGGCACCTCTAGCACAGATACGCAGTATTTT. Its protein is CASSFGTSSTDTQYF.

The chain links TRBV7-3 to TRBJ2-3, with 9 nucleotides matching TRBD1. Germline V gives CDR1 SGHTA, CDR2 FQGTGA. With 3 bases clipped from V and 4 bases from J, the junction kept 5 bases outside the gene matches. The CDR3 is 15 residues long. The CDR3 loop is CASSFTGGRADTQYF. The CDR3 region has the DNA TGTGCCAGCAGCTTTACAGGGGGCAGGGCAGATACGCAGTATTTT.

This clonotype has only a few counts. The junction and the germline gene differ at one end; a read error may be behind it. V gene TRBV5-1 combines with J gene TRBJ2-3; TRBD1 or TRBD2 may be the D gene (5 bases each). The germline CDR1 and CDR2 sequences are SGHRS and YFSETQ. The CDR3 sequence is 15 residues long. CDR3 in amino acids: CASSLGPRPVDTQYF. The CDR3 coding sequence is TGCGCCAGCAGTTTGGGACCGAGGCCGGTAGATACGCAGTATTTT. The whole variable domain, filled in from reference TRBV5-1 and TRBJ2-3, reads KAGVTQTPRYLIKTRGQQVTLSCSPISGHRSVSWYQQTPGQGLQFLFEYFSETQRNKGNFPGRFSGRQFSNSRSEMNVSTLELGDSALYLCASSLGPRPVDTQYFGPGTRLTVL.